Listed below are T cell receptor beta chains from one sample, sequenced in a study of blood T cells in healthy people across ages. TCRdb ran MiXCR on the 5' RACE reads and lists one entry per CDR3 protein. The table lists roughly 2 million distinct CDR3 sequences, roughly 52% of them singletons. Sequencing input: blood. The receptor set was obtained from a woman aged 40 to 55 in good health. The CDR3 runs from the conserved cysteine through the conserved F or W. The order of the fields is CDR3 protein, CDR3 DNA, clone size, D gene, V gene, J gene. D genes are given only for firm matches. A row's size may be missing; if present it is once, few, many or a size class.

cdr3_aa: CASTFDRGVTDTQYF
cdr3_nt: TGTGCCAGCACCTTCGACAGGGGGGTCACAGATACGCAGTATTTT
clone_size: NA
d_call: TRBD1
v_call: TRBV6-2/TRBV6-3
j_call: TRBJ2-3

cdr3_aa: CATSDREDGYGGYTF
cdr3_nt: TGTGCCACCAGTGATCGGGAGGACGGTTATGGTGGCTACACCTTC
clone_size: NA
d_call: NA
v_call: TRBV24-1
j_call: TRBJ1-2

cdr3_aa: CASSSYTGGPNEKLFF
cdr3_nt: TGTGCCAGCAGCTCATACACAGGGGGGCCTAATGAAAAACTGTTTTTT
clone_size: NA
d_call: TRBD1
v_call: TRBV11-2
j_call: TRBJ1-4

cdr3_aa: CSANESRDRIRQPQHF
cdr3_nt: TGCAGTGCTAATGAAAGCCGGGACAGGATTCGACAGCCCCAGCATTTT
clone_size: NA
d_call: TRBD1
v_call: TRBV20-1
j_call: TRBJ1-5

cdr3_aa: CASSAHPGQQSCEQYF
cdr3_nt: TGTGCCAGCAGCGCCCACCCGGGACAGCAGTCCTGCGAGCAGTACTTC
clone_size: NA
d_call: TRBD1
v_call: TRBV9
j_call: TRBJ2-7

cdr3_aa: CSARSTVRAKNIQYF
cdr3_nt: TGCAGTGCTAGATCCACCGTCAGAGCCAAAAACATTCAGTACTTC
clone_size: few
d_call: NA
v_call: TRBV20-1
j_call: TRBJ2-4

cdr3_aa: CASSQAPGQETQYF
cdr3_nt: TGTGCCAGCAGCCAAGCACCCGGGCAAGAGACCCAGTACTTC
clone_size: few
d_call: NA
v_call: TRBV4-2
j_call: TRBJ2-5

cdr3_aa: CSPQGPLAKNIQYF
cdr3_nt: TGCAGTCCACAGGGCCCGCTAGCCAAAAACATTCAGTACTTC
clone_size: few
d_call: NA
v_call: TRBV20-1
j_call: TRBJ2-4

cdr3_aa: CASSLVPSRGSNQPQHF
cdr3_nt: TGTGCCAGCAGCTTAGTCCCTTCCCGAGGGAGCAATCAGCCCCAGCATTTT
clone_size: few
d_call: NA
v_call: TRBV7-2
j_call: TRBJ1-5

cdr3_aa: CASSVGPSGGQETQYF
cdr3_nt: TGTGCCAGCAGTGTGGGGCCTAGCGGGGGCCAAGAGACCCAGTACTTC
clone_size: once
d_call: TRBD2
v_call: TRBV6-1
j_call: TRBJ2-5

cdr3_aa: CASSQEGIGGNYGYTF
cdr3_nt: TGCGCCAGCAGCCAAGAAGGGATAGGGGGGAATTATGGCTACACCTTC
clone_size: NA
d_call: NA
v_call: TRBV4-1
j_call: TRBJ1-2

cdr3_aa: CASSLGRATQYF
cdr3_nt: TGTGCCAGCAGCTTGGGGAGGGCTACGCAGTATTTT
clone_size: few
d_call: TRBD2
v_call: TRBV13
j_call: TRBJ2-3

cdr3_aa: CASSKGAHYEQYF
cdr3_nt: TGCGCCAGCAGCAAGGGGGCCCACTACGAGCAGTACTTC
clone_size: NA
d_call: TRBD1
v_call: TRBV4-3
j_call: TRBJ2-7

cdr3_aa: CASSFGRVGTDTQYF
cdr3_nt: TGTGCCAGCAGTTTCGGCAGGGTCGGCACAGATACGCAGTATTTT
clone_size: few
d_call: NA
v_call: TRBV27
j_call: TRBJ2-3

cdr3_aa: CASSLQRTSGDQETQFF
cdr3_nt: TGTGCCAGCAGCTTACAAAGGACTAGCGGGGACCAAGAGACCCAGTTCTTC
clone_size: NA
d_call: TRBD2
v_call: TRBV7-2
j_call: TRBJ2-1

cdr3_aa: CASSLNSWAPITDTQYF
cdr3_nt: TGTGCCAGCAGCTTAAATAGTTGGGCCCCCATCACAGATACGCAGTATTTT
clone_size: NA
d_call: NA
v_call: TRBV11-2
j_call: TRBJ2-3

cdr3_aa: CASSSRQGTQYF
cdr3_nt: TGTGCCAGCAGTTCCCGACAGGGAACGCAGTATTTT
clone_size: few
d_call: TRBD1
v_call: TRBV12-3/TRBV12-4
j_call: TRBJ2-3

cdr3_aa: CSANPVGNIQYF
cdr3_nt: TGCAGTGCTAACCCCGTGGGGAACATTCAGTACTTC
clone_size: few
d_call: NA
v_call: TRBV20-1
j_call: TRBJ2-4

cdr3_aa: CASSESGTANVLTF
cdr3_nt: TGCGCCAGCAGTGAAAGCGGAACGGCCAACGTCCTGACTTTC
clone_size: once
d_call: NA
v_call: TRBV10-1
j_call: TRBJ2-6

cdr3_aa: CATSRHGTQSGSGSYEQYF
cdr3_nt: TGTGCCACCAGCAGACACGGGACACAGAGCGGCTCGGGATCCTACGAGCAGTACTTC
clone_size: NA
d_call: NA
v_call: TRBV15
j_call: TRBJ2-7

cdr3_aa: CASSPWTGETQYF
cdr3_nt: TGTGCCAGCAGCCCATGGACGGGGGAGACCCAGTACTTC
clone_size: NA
d_call: NA
v_call: TRBV3-1
j_call: TRBJ2-5

cdr3_aa: CASSQESSRDTSSYNEQFF
cdr3_nt: TGCGCCAGCAGCCAAGAAAGTAGTCGGGACACGAGCTCCTACAATGAGCAGTTCTTC
clone_size: NA
d_call: NA
v_call: TRBV4-1
j_call: TRBJ2-1

cdr3_aa: CASSQALGAGYGYTF
cdr3_nt: TGTGCCAGCAGCCAAGCTCTCGGCGCGGGCTATGGCTACACCTTC
clone_size: NA
d_call: NA
v_call: TRBV14
j_call: TRBJ1-2

cdr3_aa: CASSFKWGTDTQYF
cdr3_nt: TGTGCCAGCAGCTTTAAGTGGGGCACAGATACGCAGTATTTT
clone_size: few
d_call: NA
v_call: TRBV7-2
j_call: TRBJ2-3

cdr3_aa: CSVGRGNEQYF
cdr3_nt: TGCAGCGTTGGAAGAGGGAACGAGCAGTACTTC
clone_size: few
d_call: NA
v_call: TRBV29-1
j_call: TRBJ2-7

cdr3_aa: CSARLIGQGNNQPQHF
cdr3_nt: TGCAGTGCTAGATTAATAGGACAGGGGAACAATCAGCCCCAGCATTTT
clone_size: once
d_call: TRBD1
v_call: TRBV20-1
j_call: TRBJ1-5

cdr3_aa: CSAVAGTEQYF
cdr3_nt: TGCAGTGCAGTCGCAGGGACCGAGCAGTACTTC
clone_size: NA
d_call: NA
v_call: TRBV20-1
j_call: TRBJ2-7

cdr3_aa: CASSSSRLGASWTSKGYGYTF
cdr3_nt: TGTGCCAGCAGTTCCTCACGATTGGGGGCCAGCTGGACTTCCAAGGGCTATGGCTACACCTTC
clone_size: NA
d_call: NA
v_call: TRBV6-2/TRBV6-3
j_call: TRBJ1-2

cdr3_aa: CASSYSPDFTFYEQYF
cdr3_nt: TGTGCCAGCAGTTACTCTCCGGACTTCACCTTCTACGAGCAGTACTTC
clone_size: NA
d_call: NA
v_call: TRBV6-2/TRBV6-3
j_call: TRBJ2-7

cdr3_aa: CSASAGTSTDTQYF
cdr3_nt: TGCAGTGCTAGCGCAGGGACGAGCACAGATACGCAGTATTTT
clone_size: few
d_call: NA
v_call: TRBV20-1
j_call: TRBJ2-3

cdr3_aa: CASSDIYRGLYGYTF
cdr3_nt: TGTGCCAGCAGCGACATATACCGGGGGCTCTATGGCTACACCTTC
clone_size: few
d_call: NA
v_call: TRBV9
j_call: TRBJ1-2

cdr3_aa: CASSLSLGLQLTYEQYF
cdr3_nt: TGTGCCAGCAGCCTATCCCTAGGGCTCCAACTTACCTACGAGCAGTACTTC
clone_size: few
d_call: NA
v_call: TRBV7-2
j_call: TRBJ2-7

cdr3_aa: CASSLVPAGGLSTDTQYF
cdr3_nt: TGTGCCAGCAGCTTGGTCCCAGCGGGGGGACTCAGCACAGATACGCAGTATTTT
clone_size: few
d_call: TRBD2
v_call: TRBV7-6
j_call: TRBJ2-3

cdr3_aa: CATSDRGRDSNQPQHF
cdr3_nt: TGTGCCACCAGTGATCGAGGACGGGATAGCAATCAGCCCCAGCATTTT
clone_size: NA
d_call: NA
v_call: TRBV24-1
j_call: TRBJ1-5

cdr3_aa: CASIGDTDNDGYTF
cdr3_nt: TGCGCCAGCATAGGGGATACGGATAACGATGGCTACACCTTC
clone_size: NA
d_call: NA
v_call: TRBV10-2
j_call: TRBJ1-2

cdr3_aa: CATSRILPGKADTQYF
cdr3_nt: TGTGCCACCAGTCGGATATTACCGGGGAAAGCAGATACGCAGTATTTT
clone_size: NA
d_call: NA
v_call: TRBV24-1
j_call: TRBJ2-3

cdr3_aa: CASSYRTDESNQPQHF
cdr3_nt: TGTGCCAGCAGTTATAGGACGGACGAAAGCAATCAGCCCCAGCATTTT
clone_size: NA
d_call: NA
v_call: TRBV6-6
j_call: TRBJ1-5

cdr3_aa: CASSLPGTGNNEQFF
cdr3_nt: TGTGCCAGCAGCTTACCCGGGACAGGGAACAATGAGCAGTTCTTC
clone_size: NA
d_call: TRBD1
v_call: TRBV5-4
j_call: TRBJ2-1

cdr3_aa: CASGQGGEQFF
cdr3_nt: TGTGCCAGCGGGCAGGGCGGTGAGCAGTTCTTC
clone_size: NA
d_call: NA
v_call: TRBV6-2/TRBV6-3
j_call: TRBJ2-1